The 16 T cell receptor beta chains in this list originate from one sample, sequenced in a study of OX40 agonist ivuxolimab in advanced cancers. Produced via immunoSEQ multiplex PCR; TCRdb's table is partial and in-frame only. The repertoire consists of around 80,000 clones, with 92% occurring once and the leading ten covering about 9.4%. Sequences were derived from CD4+ or CD8+ T cells sorted from blood, sampled in a trial of the OX40 agonist ivuxolimab. The receptors come from an adult with an advanced solid tumor such as melanoma, head and neck, liver or kidney cancer.

This clone was detected once. The chain has TRBV13 and TRBJ1-2; D perhaps matches TRBD1 (6 bases). Germline CDR1 reads PRHDT; CDR2 reads FYEKMQ (reference sequence). The V end was cut by 6 bases, the J end by 4 bases, with 21 bases between. CDR3 size: 16 residues. CDR3 residues: CASRGGEVLASYGYTF. The CDR3 DNA reads as TGTGCCAGCAGAGGGGGGGAGGTCCTCGCCAGCTATGGCTACACCTTC.

This chain links TRBV15 with TRBJ1-1, with D perhaps TRBD1 (5 bases). Trimming cost V 4 bases and J 5 bases, with 17 bases left between them. Germline values: CDR1 LNHNV, CDR2 YYDKDF (reference sequence). The CDR3 is made up of 15 amino acids. CDR3 sequence reads: CATSIRVGERTEAFF. The CDR3, as DNA: TGTGCCACCAGCATTAGAGTGGGGGAGAGGACTGAAGCTTTCTTT.

The J gene is TRBJ2-5, the V gene TRBV13, with 15 positions matching TRBD2. The CDR3 runs to 17 residues. V was pared by 5 bases and J by 5 bases, with 9 bases of the junction left unmatched. The V gene's germline CDR1 is PRHDT and CDR2 FYEKMQ (reference sequence). This CDR3 reads CASSGGLAGGSMETQYF. The DNA for the CDR3 is TGTGCCAGCAGCGGCGGACTAGCGGGGGGGTCAATGGAGACCCAGTACTTC.

V gene TRBV6-5 combines with J gene TRBJ1-5; maybe TRBD1 (5 bases). V shed 5 bases and J shed 11 bases, with 22 bases lying between them. Germline V gene sequence: CDR1 MNHEY, CDR2 SVGAGI. The CDR3 contains 15 residues. CDR3 loop: CASSPGAWSIPAQHF. CDR3 nucleotide sequence: TGTGCCAGCAGTCCCGGGGCTTGGTCAATTCCGGCCCAGCATTTT.

The chain carries TRBV4-1 and TRBJ2-1; TRBD2 agrees at 12 bases. The CDR3 has 17 amino acids. J gave up 4 bases and V 4 bases, and 8 bases lay outside the gene matches. Per germline, CDR1 MGHRA and CDR2 YSYEKL. The CDR3 coding sequence is TGCGCCAGCAGCCTTTATTTGACTAGCGGGGGTTACAATGAGCAGTTCTTC. Translating gives CASSLYLTSGGYNEQFF.

The chain combines TRBV7-8 with TRBJ2-7; unclear D gene. Germline CDR1 SGHVS, CDR2 FQNEAQ. The CDR3 runs to 12 residues. The V end lost 6 bases, the J end lost 10 bases, and 16 bases lay between the germline ends. CDR3 amino acids: CASRTDGSVQYF. For the CDR3, the DNA is TGTGCCAGCAGAACGGACGGGTCCGTTCAGTACTTC. The whole variable domain, filled in from reference TRBV7-8 and TRBJ2-7, reads GAGVSQSPRYKVAKRGQDVALRCDPISGHVSLFWYQQALGQGPEFLTYFQNEAQLDKSGLPSDRFFAERPEGSVSTLKIQRTQQEDSAVYLCASRTDGSVQYFGPGTRLTVT.

V and J are TRBV6-5 and TRBJ2-1; D may match TRBD1 or TRBD2 (5 bases each). The CDR3 spans 15 residues. Germline CDR1 MNHEY, CDR2 SVGAGI. V was pared by 0 bases and J by 7 bases, with 13 bases between. This CDR3 reads CASSYSGAIVNEQFF. In DNA form, the CDR3 reads TGTGCCAGCAGTTACTCCGGGGCGATAGTGAATGAGCAGTTCTTC.

The V gene is TRBV6-1, the J gene TRBJ2-7; 9 bases are a match to TRBD1. Germline CDR1 is MNHNS and CDR2 is SASEGT. V lost 1 base, J lost 2 bases, and 3 bases stayed unmatched. The CDR3 contains 15 residues. The CDR3 loop is CASSEGQGGTYEQYF. DNA of the CDR3: TGTGCCAGCAGTGAAGGACAGGGGGGCACCTACGAGCAGTACTTC.

The J gene is TRBJ1-2, the V gene TRBV6-5; TRBD1 is a possible D gene (5 bases). The CDR3 covers 13 residues. V was clipped by 5 bases and J by 6 bases, with 13 bases between them. Germline V gene lookup returns CDR1 MNHEY and CDR2 SVGAGI. The CDR3 protein is CASSPDGQNGYTF. In DNA, the CDR3 is TGTGCCAGCAGTCCGGATGGACAAAATGGCTACACCTTC.

The rearrangement joins TRBV27 to TRBJ2-3; 11 bases are a match to TRBD2. Per the germline V gene, CDR1 is MNHEY and CDR2 is SMNVEV (reference sequence). After removal of 2 bases from V and 0 bases from J, the junction contained 7 bases not matched to a gene. The CDR3 is made up of 18 amino acids. The chain's CDR3 is CASSLLTSGGISTDTQYF. In nucleotides, the CDR3 is TGTGCCAGCAGTTTACTTACTAGCGGGGGTATTAGCACAGATACGCAGTATTTT.

This chain uses TRBV9 with TRBJ2-1, with 10 bases identical to TRBD2. The CDR3 sequence is 15 residues long. Losses at the gene ends were 4 bases for V and 6 bases for J; bases not matched to a gene: 7. The germline gives CDR1 SGDLS, CDR2 YYNGEE. The chain's CDR3 is CASSSFSGGINEQFF. CDR3 nucleotide sequence: TGTGCCAGCAGCTCCTTTAGCGGGGGGATCAATGAGCAGTTCTTC.

CDR3: CASSSGQLNYGYTF. The CDR3 region has the DNA TGTGCCAGCAGCTCAGGACAGCTCAACTATGGCTACACCTTC. The chain is built from TRBV7-9 and TRBJ1-2, with a weak D call TRBD1 (6 bases). Trimming took 4 bases from V and 2 from J, leaving 11 bases between them. This CDR3 has 14 amino acids. Germline CDR1 SEHNR, CDR2 FQNEAQ (reference sequence). The full variable domain, rest sourced from reference TRBV7-9 and TRBJ1-2, is DTGVSQNPRHKITKRGQNVTFRCDPISEHNRLYWYRQTLGQGPEFLTYFQNEAQLEKSRLLSDRFSAERPKGSFSTLEIQRTEQGDSAMYLCASSSGQLNYGYTFGSGTRLTVV.

V gene TRBV4-3 combines with J gene TRBJ1-6, with TRBD1 as a possible D gene (5 bases). CDR3 size: 14 residues. Trimming left V 1 base short and J 9 bases short, with 10 bases between. The germline V gene encodes CDR1 LGHNA and CDR2 YSLEER. The CDR3 DNA follows: TGCGCCAGCAGCCAAGGGGGGGGAGGTTCACCCCTCCACTTT. This codes for CASSQGGGGSPLHF.

Concerning this clone itself: This CDR3 is also generated by other DNA sequences in the sample. The chain employs TRBV29-1 and TRBJ2-2; D may be TRBD1 (6 bases). This CDR3 spans 12 amino acids. Looked up from germline, CDR1 is SQVTM and CDR2 is ANQGSEA. V was cut by 4 bases and J by 6 bases, with 9 bases left in between. CDR3 in amino acids: CSVVQGPGELFF. For the CDR3, the DNA is TGCAGCGTTGTCCAGGGGCCCGGGGAGCTGTTTTTT.

J is TRBJ1-2 and V is TRBV27; 7 bases fit TRBD1. The length of the CDR3 is 15 residues. Per germline, CDR1 MNHEY and CDR2 SMNVEV (reference sequence). V shed 3 bases and J 8 bases; nucleotides not matched to a gene: 12. In DNA form, the CDR3 reads TGTGCCAGCAGTTTCTCGACCGACAGGGCGTCCGGCTACACCTTC. Translated: CASSFSTDRASGYTF.

CDR3 bases: TGCAGCGTTGGACAGGGTCCTAACTATGGCTACACCTTC. This translates into CSVGQGPNYGYTF. The chain uses TRBV29-1 and TRBJ1-2; 7 nucleotides line up with TRBD1. The CDR3 loop spans 13 amino acids. Trimming took 4 bases from V and 0 from J; bases not matched to a gene: 2. Germline V gene sequence: CDR1 SQVTM, CDR2 ANQGSEA.